These T cell receptor beta chains were read from a single sample in a study of shared clonotypes between healthy human individuals. TCRdb keeps only in-frame clones here, not all; method: immunoSEQ multiplex PCR. The data hold about 1 million clones, with around 74% observed a single time. The sequencing sample was made of memory CD4+ T cells sorted from blood. The receptor set was obtained from a man aged 18 to 35 in good health. The CDR3 runs from the conserved cysteine through the conserved F or W. Each record gives: clone size, D gene, J gene, V gene, CDR3 DNA, CDR3 protein. A D gene is named only where the DNA matches it firmly. The size of a clone is reported for some rows only, either as once, few or many, or as a class for expanded clones.

clone size: NA; D gene: TRBD2; J gene: TRBJ2-1; V gene: TRBV10-1; CDR3 DNA: TGCGCCAGCAGTACCGGGACTAGCAATGAGCAGTTCTTC; CDR3 protein: CASSTGTSNEQFF
clone size: NA; D gene: NA; J gene: TRBJ2-2; V gene: TRBV2; CDR3 DNA: TGTGCCAGCAGCGGCACTCGAACGAACACCGGGGAGCTGTTTTTT; CDR3 protein: CASSGTRTNTGELFF
clone size: NA; D gene: NA; J gene: TRBJ1-1; V gene: TRBV5-1; CDR3 DNA: TGCGCCAGCAGCTTGGCAGAACACCAACCCGAAGCTTTCTTT; CDR3 protein: CASSLAEHQPEAFF
clone size: NA; D gene: NA; J gene: TRBJ2-3; V gene: TRBV18; CDR3 DNA: TGTGCCAGCTCACCACTAGCGAAGACCACAGATACGCAGTATTTT; CDR3 protein: CASSPLAKTTDTQYF
clone size: NA; D gene: TRBD1; J gene: TRBJ1-1; V gene: TRBV28; CDR3 DNA: TGTGCCATCATACCGTATTCCGGGACAGGGACAGGGGGGACTGAAGCTTTCTTT; CDR3 protein: CAIIPYSGTGTGGTEAFF
clone size: NA; D gene: TRBD2; J gene: TRBJ2-5; V gene: TRBV19; CDR3 DNA: TGTGCCAGTAGTTCTCTAGCGGGAGGCCCAGAGACCCAGTACTTC; CDR3 protein: CASSSLAGGPETQYF
clone size: once; D gene: NA; J gene: TRBJ2-1; V gene: TRBV6-5; CDR3 DNA: TGTGCCAGCAGTTACGTCGGACTAGGGGGTGACAATGAGCAGTTCTTC; CDR3 protein: CASSYVGLGGDNEQFF
clone size: NA; D gene: NA; J gene: TRBJ2-4; V gene: TRBV28; CDR3 DNA: TGTGCCAGCAGTCCGGCGACAGTCGTAGCCAAAAACATTCAGTACTTC; CDR3 protein: CASSPATVVAKNIQYF
clone size: NA; D gene: NA; J gene: TRBJ2-7; V gene: TRBV6-1; CDR3 DNA: TGTGCCAGCAGTGAAGCCCCCGGAGTCGGGGCTGGCGAGCAGTACTTC; CDR3 protein: CASSEAPGVGAGEQYF
clone size: many; D gene: NA; J gene: TRBJ2-2; V gene: TRBV10-1; CDR3 DNA: TGCGCCAGCAGTGATCTCCGACTAGGGAAAGGCGGGGAGCTGTTTTTT; CDR3 protein: CASSDLRLGKGGELFF
clone size: NA; D gene: NA; J gene: TRBJ2-1; V gene: TRBV6-6; CDR3 DNA: TGTGCCAGCAGTTATAGAGGTCCCGGATTTGGCAATGAGCAGTTCTTC; CDR3 protein: CASSYRGPGFGNEQFF
clone size: NA; D gene: NA; J gene: TRBJ2-2; V gene: TRBV7-6; CDR3 DNA: TGTGCCAGCAGCCGTACAGGGAGCACCGGGGAGCTGTTTTTT; CDR3 protein: CASSRTGSTGELFF
clone size: NA; D gene: NA; J gene: TRBJ2-2; V gene: TRBV5-1; CDR3 DNA: TGCGCCAGCAGCTCTGGGGGCCGAAACACCGGGGAGCTGTTTTTT; CDR3 protein: CASSSGGRNTGELFF
clone size: once; D gene: TRBD1; J gene: TRBJ2-5; V gene: TRBV7-9; CDR3 DNA: TGTGCCAGCAGCTCCCGGGACAGGGGTAAAGAGACCCAGTACTTC; CDR3 protein: CASSSRDRGKETQYF
clone size: NA; D gene: TRBD2; J gene: TRBJ2-7; V gene: TRBV5-4; CDR3 DNA: TGTGCCAGCAGCTCTCCTAGCGGGGCCGAAAACGAGCAGTACTTC; CDR3 protein: CASSSPSGAENEQYF
clone size: NA; D gene: NA; J gene: TRBJ1-3; V gene: TRBV23-1; CDR3 DNA: TGCGCCAGCAGTCATTTGGTCCTCTCTGGAAACACCATATATTTT; CDR3 protein: CASSHLVLSGNTIYF
clone size: NA; D gene: NA; J gene: TRBJ2-7; V gene: TRBV5-4; CDR3 DNA: TGTGCCAGCAGCTTGGGCCAGGGGGGATCCGAGCAGTACTTC; CDR3 protein: CASSLGQGGSEQYF
clone size: NA; D gene: TRBD2; J gene: TRBJ2-3; V gene: TRBV6-6; CDR3 DNA: TGTGCCAGCTATAGCGGGAGGGCCGCAGATACGCAGTATTTT; CDR3 protein: CASYSGRAADTQYF
clone size: NA; D gene: NA; J gene: TRBJ1-5; V gene: TRBV9; CDR3 DNA: TGTGCCAGCAGCTCAGGACAGCCCAATCAGCCCCAGCATTTT; CDR3 protein: CASSSGQPNQPQHF
clone size: NA; D gene: NA; J gene: TRBJ2-7; V gene: TRBV11-2; CDR3 DNA: TGTGCCACCAAAGGGTCGGGGGAGCAGTACTTC; CDR3 protein: CATKGSGEQYF
clone size: NA; D gene: NA; J gene: TRBJ2-1; V gene: TRBV5-4; CDR3 DNA: TGTGCCAGCAGCTTAGTACTAGCTGGTGAGCAGTTCTTC; CDR3 protein: CASSLVLAGEQFF
clone size: NA; D gene: TRBD2; J gene: TRBJ2-2; V gene: TRBV4-3; CDR3 DNA: TGCGCCAGCAGCCAAGAAGTCCTAGCGGGAGGTCCCGGGGAGCTGTTTTTT; CDR3 protein: CASSQEVLAGGPGELFF
clone size: few; D gene: NA; J gene: TRBJ2-5; V gene: TRBV25-1; CDR3 DNA: TGTGCCAGCGGCCGATGGTCGGGGGCAGAGACCCAGTACTTC; CDR3 protein: CASGRWSGAETQYF
clone size: NA; D gene: NA; J gene: TRBJ2-2; V gene: TRBV5-1; CDR3 DNA: TGCGCCAGCGGCCTCACCCCCCTATCCGGGGAGCTGTTTTTT; CDR3 protein: CASGLTPLSGELFF
clone size: NA; D gene: NA; J gene: TRBJ1-1; V gene: TRBV6-1; CDR3 DNA: TGTGCCAGCAGTGATCGAGAGGGGCCCGAAAGAATTGAAGCTTTCTTT; CDR3 protein: CASSDREGPERIEAFF
clone size: few; D gene: TRBD1; J gene: TRBJ2-7; V gene: TRBV7-2; CDR3 DNA: TGTGCCAGCATCCCGGGACAGGGGATAGCCTACGAGCAGTACTTC; CDR3 protein: CASIPGQGIAYEQYF
clone size: NA; D gene: NA; J gene: TRBJ1-4; V gene: TRBV10-3; CDR3 DNA: TGTGCCATCAGTGAGTCCGAAGGGTCTGGTGAAAAACTGTTTTTT; CDR3 protein: CAISESEGSGEKLFF
clone size: few; D gene: NA; J gene: TRBJ1-6; V gene: TRBV18; CDR3 DNA: TGTGCCAGCTCACCACAAGGAACCTATAATTCACCCCTCCACTTT; CDR3 protein: CASSPQGTYNSPLHF
clone size: NA; D gene: NA; J gene: TRBJ1-1; V gene: TRBV4-3; CDR3 DNA: TGCGCCAGCAGCCAAGACCGAAGAGACACTGAAGCTTTCTTT; CDR3 protein: CASSQDRRDTEAFF
clone size: NA; D gene: NA; J gene: TRBJ2-7; V gene: TRBV4-1; CDR3 DNA: TGCGCCAGCAGCCAAGATCTTGTGGGTGTTGCCTACGAGCAGTACTTC; CDR3 protein: CASSQDLVGVAYEQYF
clone size: NA; D gene: NA; J gene: TRBJ1-4; V gene: TRBV27; CDR3 DNA: TGTGCCAGCAGTTTATCCCTCCCTCGAGGGGCAACTAATGAAAAACTGTTTTTT; CDR3 protein: CASSLSLPRGATNEKLFF
clone size: NA; D gene: NA; J gene: TRBJ1-6; V gene: TRBV6-1; CDR3 DNA: TGTGCCAGCAGGCGGGGTGCAAGTTCACCCCTCCACTTT; CDR3 protein: CASRRGASSPLHF
clone size: NA; D gene: NA; J gene: TRBJ2-2; V gene: TRBV5-4; CDR3 DNA: TGTGCCAGCAGCCCGGCGGGGCTTGGCTCCGGGGAGCTGTTTTTT; CDR3 protein: CASSPAGLGSGELFF
clone size: NA; D gene: NA; J gene: TRBJ1-4; V gene: TRBV19; CDR3 DNA: TGTGCCAGTAGTAGAGGGGATCCTAATGAAAAACTGTTTTTT; CDR3 protein: CASSRGDPNEKLFF
clone size: NA; D gene: TRBD2; J gene: TRBJ2-5; V gene: TRBV11-3; CDR3 DNA: TGTGCCAGCAGCACGGGACTAGCGGGAGAGACCCAGTACTTC; CDR3 protein: CASSTGLAGETQYF
clone size: NA; D gene: NA; J gene: TRBJ2-2; V gene: TRBV6-5; CDR3 DNA: TGTGCCAGCAGCCCTAGGACCGGGGAGCTGTTTTTT; CDR3 protein: CASSPRTGELFF
clone size: NA; D gene: NA; J gene: TRBJ1-2; V gene: TRBV30; CDR3 DNA: TGTGCCTGGAAATTTCTTGGAGTCTTGTACACCTTC; CDR3 protein: CAWKFLGVLYTF
clone size: once; D gene: TRBD1; J gene: TRBJ1-1; V gene: TRBV5-1; CDR3 DNA: TGCGCCAGCAGCCCCTTGACAGGGAGGGCAGCTGAAGCTTTCTTT; CDR3 protein: CASSPLTGRAAEAFF
clone size: NA; D gene: TRBD1; J gene: TRBJ2-3; V gene: TRBV7-7; CDR3 DNA: TGTGCTAGCAGCCTCACCGGACAGGGCCAGCAGTATTTT; CDR3 protein: CASSLTGQGQQYF
clone size: NA; D gene: NA; J gene: TRBJ2-5; V gene: TRBV6-5; CDR3 DNA: TGTGCCAGCAGCCCCAGGGGGGCATGGGAGACCCAGTACTTC; CDR3 protein: CASSPRGAWETQYF
clone size: NA; D gene: NA; J gene: TRBJ1-6; V gene: TRBV11-2; CDR3 DNA: TGTGCCAGCAGCCCATCCGTTCAGACGGCGAGTTCACCCCTCCACTTT; CDR3 protein: CASSPSVQTASSPLHF
clone size: few; D gene: NA; J gene: TRBJ2-2; V gene: TRBV6-6; CDR3 DNA: TGTGCCAGCAGTATCTACGAGGGCACCGGGGAGCTGTTTTTT; CDR3 protein: CASSIYEGTGELFF
clone size: NA; D gene: NA; J gene: TRBJ1-4; V gene: TRBV4-1; CDR3 DNA: TGCGCCAGCAGCCAAGATAAGGGCTCTAATGAAAAACTGTTTTTT; CDR3 protein: CASSQDKGSNEKLFF
clone size: NA; D gene: NA; J gene: TRBJ2-7; V gene: TRBV5-1; CDR3 DNA: TGCGCCAGCAGCTTCCAGATCTACGAGCAGTACTTC; CDR3 protein: CASSFQIYEQYF
clone size: NA; D gene: NA; J gene: TRBJ1-2; V gene: TRBV5-1; CDR3 DNA: TGCGCCAGCAGCTTAGCCGGGACGGAGGGGCGCGGCTACACCTTC; CDR3 protein: CASSLAGTEGRGYTF
clone size: NA; D gene: NA; J gene: TRBJ1-2; V gene: TRBV18; CDR3 DNA: TGTGCCAGCTCACAAAGGACTGACAACTATGGCTACACCTTC; CDR3 protein: CASSQRTDNYGYTF
clone size: NA; D gene: NA; J gene: TRBJ1-6; V gene: TRBV5-1; CDR3 DNA: TGCGCCAGCATGTGGGATGCGGGGACACCCCTCCACTTT; CDR3 protein: CASMWDAGTPLHF
clone size: NA; D gene: NA; J gene: TRBJ2-7; V gene: TRBV9; CDR3 DNA: TGTGCCAGCAGCCCCGGAGGTAGCAGCTACGAGCAGTACTTC; CDR3 protein: CASSPGGSSYEQYF
clone size: NA; D gene: TRBD1; J gene: TRBJ2-2; V gene: TRBV2; CDR3 DNA: TGTGCCAGCAGTGACCAACAGGGGGCCACCGGGGAGCTGTTTTTT; CDR3 protein: CASSDQQGATGELFF
clone size: NA; D gene: TRBD1; J gene: TRBJ1-5; V gene: TRBV27; CDR3 DNA: TGTGCCAGCAGTCTCCAGGGGGGGGGTCAGCCCCAGCATTTT; CDR3 protein: CASSLQGGGQPQHF
clone size: NA; D gene: NA; J gene: TRBJ2-1; V gene: TRBV5-1; CDR3 DNA: TGCGCCAGCAGCTTGCAGGGCCCCCGTATGAATGAGCAGTTCTTC; CDR3 protein: CASSLQGPRMNEQFF
clone size: NA; D gene: NA; J gene: TRBJ1-4; V gene: TRBV18; CDR3 DNA: TGTGCCAGCTCACCACAGCAAAGCGGCACCAATGAAAAACTGTTTTTT; CDR3 protein: CASSPQQSGTNEKLFF
clone size: NA; D gene: TRBD2; J gene: TRBJ2-7; V gene: TRBV6-5; CDR3 DNA: TGTGCCAGCAGTTACTCGACTAGCGGGAGATACGAGCAGTACTTC; CDR3 protein: CASSYSTSGRYEQYF
clone size: NA; D gene: TRBD1; J gene: TRBJ2-1; V gene: TRBV6-5; CDR3 DNA: TGTGCCAGCAGACTTGGACAGGGGCGATACAATGAGCAGTTCTTC; CDR3 protein: CASRLGQGRYNEQFF
clone size: few; D gene: NA; J gene: TRBJ1-1; V gene: TRBV4-1; CDR3 DNA: TGCGCCAGCAGCCAAGGTGCTCCGGGAAGAGACACTGAAGCTTTCTTT; CDR3 protein: CASSQGAPGRDTEAFF
clone size: NA; D gene: TRBD1; J gene: TRBJ2-7; V gene: TRBV11-2; CDR3 DNA: TGTGCCAGCAGCTTAGTGCGTTTCGTCGACAGGGGCTACGAGCAGTACTTC; CDR3 protein: CASSLVRFVDRGYEQYF
clone size: NA; D gene: TRBD1; J gene: TRBJ2-5; V gene: TRBV19; CDR3 DNA: TGTGCCAGTAGTTCCCGGACAGGGGAGAGGGAGACCCAGTACTTC; CDR3 protein: CASSSRTGERETQYF